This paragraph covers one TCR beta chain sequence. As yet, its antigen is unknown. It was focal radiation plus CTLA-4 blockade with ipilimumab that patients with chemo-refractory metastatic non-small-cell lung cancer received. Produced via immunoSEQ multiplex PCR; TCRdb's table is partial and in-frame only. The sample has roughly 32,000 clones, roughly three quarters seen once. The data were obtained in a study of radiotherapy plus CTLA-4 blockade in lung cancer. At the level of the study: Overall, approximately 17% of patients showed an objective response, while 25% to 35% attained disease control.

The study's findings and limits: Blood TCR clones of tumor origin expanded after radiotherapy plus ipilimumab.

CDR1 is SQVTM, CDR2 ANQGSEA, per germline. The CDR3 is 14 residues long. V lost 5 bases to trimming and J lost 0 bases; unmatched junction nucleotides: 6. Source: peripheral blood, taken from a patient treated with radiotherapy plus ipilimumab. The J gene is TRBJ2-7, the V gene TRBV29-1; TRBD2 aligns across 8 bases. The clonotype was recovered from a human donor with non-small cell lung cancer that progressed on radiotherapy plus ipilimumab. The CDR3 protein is CSVQLAERSYEQYF. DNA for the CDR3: TGCAGCGTTCAACTAGCGGAGCGCTCCTACGAGCAGTACTTC.